The present TCR beta chain was sequenced within a study of shared clonotypes between healthy human individuals. At the level of the study: The composition of the donors was a couple of women and a few men aged 18 to 49. General observations from the study: In contrast to clonotypes shared by all four donors, non-shared clonotypes had lower generation probabilities. As a rule, naive subsets had a larger estimated richness than memory subsets. Rarefaction revealed incomplete sorted-subset sequencing despite large depth.

Assay used: immunoSEQ multiplex PCR; TCRdb lists only in-frame clones, some missing. The data contain under 650,000 clones, 90% to 97% of them seen just once; the ten biggest clones take up approximately 0.06%. CDR1 and CDR2 (germline): SGHTA, FQGTGA. This CDR3 is built from 14 residues. V was clipped by 5 bases and J by 4 bases, with 12 bases between them. Notes on this clone: Its antigen is unidentified.

The gene calls are TRBV7-3 and TRBJ2-1, with D perhaps matching TRBD2 (6 bases). What was sequenced was naive CD4+ T cells sorted from blood. Subset meaning: CD45RA+ positively selected. The TCR was taken from a woman aged 25 to 39 in good health. The DNA for the CDR3 is TGTGCCAGCAGCAGATTAGCGGCATACAATGAGCAGTTCTTC. It yields the protein CASSRLAAYNEQFF.